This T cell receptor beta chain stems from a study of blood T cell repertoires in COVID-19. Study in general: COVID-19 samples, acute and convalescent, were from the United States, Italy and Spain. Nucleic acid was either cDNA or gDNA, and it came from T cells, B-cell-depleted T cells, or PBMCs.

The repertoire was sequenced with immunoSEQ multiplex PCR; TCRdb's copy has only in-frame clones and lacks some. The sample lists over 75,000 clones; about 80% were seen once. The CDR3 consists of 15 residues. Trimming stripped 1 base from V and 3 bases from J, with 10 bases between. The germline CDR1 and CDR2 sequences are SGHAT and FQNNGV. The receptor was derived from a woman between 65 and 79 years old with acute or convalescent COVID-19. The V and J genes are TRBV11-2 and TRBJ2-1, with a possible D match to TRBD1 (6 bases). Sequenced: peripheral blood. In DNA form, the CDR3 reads TGTGCCAGCAGCTTAGCAGGGGTGAACTACAATGAGCAGTTCTTC. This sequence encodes CASSLAGVNYNEQFF.